A selection of T cell receptor beta chains follows, all from one sample in a study of vaccination effects on CD4 cells after COVID-19. Their antigens remain unidentified. Method: immunoSEQ multiplex PCR; TCRdb's copy keeps in-frame clones and lacks some. The data contain under 40,000 clones, around 63% of them singletons. The sample here was CD4+ T cells from PBMCs cultured without peptide, taken before COVID-19 vaccination. Receptors were obtained from a human donor who received a COVID-19 vaccine. Each CDR3 is given with its conserved first and last residue. The D gene is left open where the match is weak. For some rows the clone size is stated as once, few or many, or as a class when expanded; others skip it.

v_gene	abundance	d_gene	j_gene	CDR3nt	CDR3aa
TRBV10-1	few	TRBD1	TRBJ2-1	TGCGCCAGCAGTGAGGGGGGGGGACAGGGGGCCAGGCAGTTCTTC	CASSEGGGQGARQFF
TRBV5-1	-	TRBD2	TRBJ2-3	TGCGCCAGCAGCGATAAGACTAGCGGGAGACCAGATACGCAGTATTTT	CASSDKTSGRPDTQYF
TRBV4-1	-	-	TRBJ2-5	TGCGCCAGCAGCCAAGTAGCGAGGGAGACCCAGTACTTC	CASSQVARETQYF
TRBV3-1/TRBV3-2	-	TRBD1	TRBJ1-2	TGTGCCAGCAGCCAAGAATATTCAGGACAGGGTAACTATGGCTACACCTTC	CASSQEYSGQGNYGYTF
TRBV5-6	few	TRBD2	TRBJ2-7	TGTGCCAGCAGGTACGGGACTAAGATCTACGAGCAGTACTTC	CASRYGTKIYEQYF
TRBV12-5	-	-	TRBJ2-3	TGTGCTAGTGGTTCTGCTCTCTATACGCAGTATTTT	CASGSALYTQYF
TRBV11-2	few	-	TRBJ1-1	TGTGCCAGCAGCCAAAACCCAGGCACTGAAGCTTTCTTT	CASSQNPGTEAFF
TRBV6-5	-	TRBD1	TRBJ1-1	TGTGCCAGCAGAGTCAGACAGGGGCTGAACACTGAAGCTTTCTTT	CASRVRQGLNTEAFF
TRBV6-4	-	TRBD2	TRBJ2-1	TGTGCCAGCAGTGACTCCGAAGCGGGAGCCAGTGAGCAGTTCTTC	CASSDSEAGASEQFF
TRBV11-2	-	-	TRBJ1-5	TGTGCCAGCAGCGAGGCTGGGCTGAGGGCTAGCAATCAGCCCCAGCATTTT	CASSEAGLRASNQPQHF
TRBV4-1	-	-	TRBJ1-5	TGCGCCAGCAGCCAAGGCCCGGGGACTAGCAATCAGCCCCAGCATTTT	CASSQGPGTSNQPQHF
TRBV7-9	-	-	TRBJ2-3	TGTGCCAGCAGCTTGGGTGAGGGGGATACGCAGTATTTT	CASSLGEGDTQYF
TRBV12-2	-	-	TRBJ1-2	TGTGCAAGTCACGTAGATACGGGGTGCCGAGACTATGGCTACACCTTC	CASHVDTGCRDYGYTF
TRBV18	-	-	TRBJ2-1	TGTGCCAGCTCACCGATGGCCGCCGGGATAGATGTGAATGAGCAGTTCTTC	CASSPMAAGIDVNEQFF
TRBV12-3/TRBV12-4	once	-	TRBJ2-3	TGTGCCAGCAGTTTTTCGACAGATACGCAGTATTTT	CASSFSTDTQYF
TRBV18	-	-	TRBJ2-7	TGTGCCAGCTCACCCTTTAAGGGGTACGAGCAGTACTTC	CASSPFKGYEQYF
TRBV6-6	-	TRBD1	TRBJ1-2	TGTGCCAGCAGACTCGACAGGGTGGTTGGCTACACCTTC	CASRLDRVVGYTF
TRBV19	-	-	TRBJ2-1	TGTGCCAGTAGTCAGCCCGGGAACAATGAGCAGTTCTTC	CASSQPGNNEQFF
TRBV2	-	TRBD2	TRBJ2-3	TGTGCCAGCAGGGACGGGGGGGGCACAGATACGCAGTATTTT	CASRDGGGTDTQYF
TRBV5-1	-	-	TRBJ2-7	TGCGCCAGCAGCTTGGGGGCAGGGGGGGCCTACGAGCAGTACTTC	CASSLGAGGAYEQYF
TRBV18	once	-	TRBJ1-2	TGTGCCAGCTCACCTCTCGGTCAGAACTATGGCTACACCTTC	CASSPLGQNYGYTF
TRBV30	-	-	TRBJ1-3	TGTGCCTGGAGTGGGGCTCGAGGAAACACCATATATTTT	CAWSGARGNTIYF
TRBV6-5	-	-	TRBJ2-5	TGTGCCAGCAGTTACTCGACGGTACAGACCCAGTACTTC	CASSYSTVQTQYF
TRBV3-1/TRBV3-2	-	-	TRBJ1-5	TGTGCCAGCAGCCATCTCGGGCCGGAGCAGCCCCAGCATTTT	CASSHLGPEQPQHF
TRBV5-8	-	TRBD1	TRBJ1-2	TGTGCCAGCAGCTTGGGGTCAGGACAGGGCTATGGCTACACCTTC	CASSLGSGQGYGYTF
TRBV4-1	-	TRBD2	TRBJ2-6	TGCGCCAGCAGCCAAGACGTCGGGGGGGCTGGGGCCAACGTCCTGACTTTC	CASSQDVGGAGANVLTF
TRBV7-9	once	-	TRBJ2-5	TGTGCCAGCGTATCGACAGCTGGAGAGACCCAGTACTTC	CASVSTAGETQYF
TRBV6-5	-	TRBD1	TRBJ2-1	TGTGCCAGCAGCCAAGGACAGGGGGCGATGAATGAGCAGTTCTTC	CASSQGQGAMNEQFF
TRBV6-2/TRBV6-3	once	-	TRBJ1-4	TGTGCCAGCAGCTTCAGTGGAATTGAAAAACTGTTTTTT	CASSFSGIEKLFF
TRBV3-1/TRBV3-2	-	-	TRBJ2-5	TGTGCCAGCAGCCAAGTAGATGAGACCCAGTACTTC	CASSQVDETQYF
TRBV4-1	-	-	TRBJ1-2	TGCGCCAGCAGCTCCTTAAAACAGGCTAACTATGGCTACACCTTC	CASSSLKQANYGYTF
TRBV4-1	few	-	TRBJ2-3	TGCGCCAGCAGCCAGGGTGATGTAGGGAGCACAGATACGCAGTATTTT	CASSQGDVGSTDTQYF
TRBV19	-	-	TRBJ2-7	TGTGCCAGTAGTACCGCCGGGGACACCGGTTACGAGCAGTACTTC	CASSTAGDTGYEQYF
TRBV7-2	-	-	TRBJ2-7	TGTGCCAGCAGCTTCCCGGCAAACTACGAGCAGTACTTC	CASSFPANYEQYF
TRBV2	-	TRBD2	TRBJ2-2	TGTGCCAGCAGCGCCTCGGGGCGGGAGGTGAACACCGGGGAGCTGTTTTTT	CASSASGREVNTGELFF
TRBV18	-	-	TRBJ2-2	TGTGCCAGCTCACTCCAGCCGGGCACCGGGGAGCTGTTTTTT	CASSLQPGTGELFF
TRBV19	-	TRBD1	TRBJ1-2	TGTGCCAGTAATCATTCCCCCCGGGACAGGGTAGATGGCTACACCTTC	CASNHSPRDRVDGYTF
TRBV13	-	TRBD1	TRBJ1-6	TGTGCCAGCAGCAATACATACGCCGGGACAGGGGAGCCCAAACTCCACTTT	CASSNTYAGTGEPKLHF
TRBV5-1	-	TRBD2	TRBJ2-6	TGCGCCAGCAGCTTGGATAGCGGGGGGGCCCCGGGGGCCAACGTCCTGACTTTC	CASSLDSGGAPGANVLTF
TRBV5-6	-	-	TRBJ1-3	TGTGCCAGCAGCCCTTCGGGCGGATCCTCTGGAAACACCATATATTTT	CASSPSGGSSGNTIYF
TRBV6-5	-	-	TRBJ1-1	TGTGCCAGCAGGGACCGGGACACTAGGGTAGCTTTCTTT	CASRDRDTRVAFF
TRBV7-9	-	TRBD1	TRBJ1-2	TGTGCCAGCAGCTTACCTACAGGGGGGAGCTATGGCTACACCTTC	CASSLPTGGSYGYTF
TRBV9	-	-	TRBJ1-6	TGTGCCAGCAGCGTAGGGCAGAATTCACCCCTCCACTTT	CASSVGQNSPLHF
TRBV2	-	-	TRBJ1-2	TGTGCCAGCAGTGAACTTATCGGCGGCTACACCTTC	CASSELIGGYTF
TRBV3-1/TRBV3-2	-	-	TRBJ1-1	TGTGCCAGCAGCTTATCAGGAGCCAACACTGAAGCTTTCTTT	CASSLSGANTEAFF
TRBV11-2	-	TRBD1	TRBJ2-2	TGTGCCACTGCGCATGGGACAGCTGATCCGAGGAACACCGGGGAGCTGTTTTTT	CATAHGTADPRNTGELFF
TRBV21-1	-	-	TRBJ2-5	TGTGCCAGCAGCGAACTAGCGGGATTGGGTACGGAGACCCAGTACTTC	CASSELAGLGTETQYF
TRBV18	-	-	TRBJ2-3	TGTGCCAGCTCACCTCAAAGGGGGTCAGATACGCAGTATTTT	CASSPQRGSDTQYF
TRBV19	-	-	TRBJ1-5	TGTGCCAGTAGTCTAGCGGGCAATCAGCCCCAGCATTTT	CASSLAGNQPQHF
TRBV11-2	once	TRBD1	TRBJ2-7	TGTGCCAGCATCAGCACAGGGGGCCTGAAGCAGTACTTC	CASISTGGLKQYF
TRBV11-2	-	-	TRBJ1-5	TGTGCCAGCAGCTTTACGGCAGGGAGGAATCAGCCCCAGCATTTT	CASSFTAGRNQPQHF
TRBV6-5	few	-	TRBJ2-3	TGTGCCAGCAGTACAGGGACTCCGAGTACGCAGTATTTT	CASSTGTPSTQYF
TRBV6-5	-	-	TRBJ1-1	TGTGCCAGCAGCCGGTGGAACACTGAAGCTTTCTTT	CASSRWNTEAFF
TRBV5-4	-	-	TRBJ1-2	TGTGCCAGCAGCACTACAGGATCCTATGGCTACACCTTC	CASSTTGSYGYTF
TRBV3-1/TRBV3-2	few	-	TRBJ2-7	TGTGCCAGCCAGGACTACAACGAGCAGTACTTC	CASQDYNEQYF
TRBV25-1	-	-	TRBJ2-3	TGTGCCAGCAGTGAATCGTCGGCAGGGAGGACGAATACGCAGTATTTT	CASSESSAGRTNTQYF
TRBV15	-	TRBD2	TRBJ2-5	TGTGCCACCAGCAGAGATGGGACCCGGGGGGGGCTGGAGACCCAGTACTTC	CATSRDGTRGGLETQYF